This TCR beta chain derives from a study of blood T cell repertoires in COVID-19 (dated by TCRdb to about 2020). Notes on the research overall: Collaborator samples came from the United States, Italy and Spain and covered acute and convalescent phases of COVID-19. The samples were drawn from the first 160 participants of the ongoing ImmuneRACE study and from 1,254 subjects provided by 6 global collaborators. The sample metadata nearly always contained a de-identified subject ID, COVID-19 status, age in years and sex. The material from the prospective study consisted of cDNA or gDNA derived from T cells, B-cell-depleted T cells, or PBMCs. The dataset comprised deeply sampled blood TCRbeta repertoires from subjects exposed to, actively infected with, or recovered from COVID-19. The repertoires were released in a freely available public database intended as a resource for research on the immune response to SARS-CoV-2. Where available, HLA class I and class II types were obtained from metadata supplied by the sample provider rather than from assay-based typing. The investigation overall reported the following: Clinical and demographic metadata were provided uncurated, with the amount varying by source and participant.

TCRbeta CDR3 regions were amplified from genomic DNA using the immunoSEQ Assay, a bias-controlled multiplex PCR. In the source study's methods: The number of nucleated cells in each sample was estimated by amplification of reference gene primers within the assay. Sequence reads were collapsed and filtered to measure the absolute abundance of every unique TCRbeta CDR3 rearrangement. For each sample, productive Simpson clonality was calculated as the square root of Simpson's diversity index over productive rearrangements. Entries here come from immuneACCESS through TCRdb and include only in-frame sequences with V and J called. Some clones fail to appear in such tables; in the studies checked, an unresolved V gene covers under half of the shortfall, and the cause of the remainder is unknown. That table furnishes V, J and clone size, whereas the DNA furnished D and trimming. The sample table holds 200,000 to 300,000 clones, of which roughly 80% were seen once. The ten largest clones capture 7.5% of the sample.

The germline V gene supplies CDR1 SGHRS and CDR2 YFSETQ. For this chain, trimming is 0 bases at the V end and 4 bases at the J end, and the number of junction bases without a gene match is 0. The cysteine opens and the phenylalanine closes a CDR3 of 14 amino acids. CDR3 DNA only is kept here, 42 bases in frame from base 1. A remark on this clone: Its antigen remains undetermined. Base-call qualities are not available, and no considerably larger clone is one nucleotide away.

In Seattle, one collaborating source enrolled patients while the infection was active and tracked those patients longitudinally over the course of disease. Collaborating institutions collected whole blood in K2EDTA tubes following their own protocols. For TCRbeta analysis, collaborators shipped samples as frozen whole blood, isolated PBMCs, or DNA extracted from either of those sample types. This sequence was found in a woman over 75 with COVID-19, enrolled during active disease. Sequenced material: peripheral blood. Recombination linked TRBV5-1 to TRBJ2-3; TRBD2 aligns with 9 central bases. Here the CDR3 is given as CASSLVAGADTQYF. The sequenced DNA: TGCGCCAGCAGCTTGGTAGCGGGAGCAGATACGCAGTATTTT.